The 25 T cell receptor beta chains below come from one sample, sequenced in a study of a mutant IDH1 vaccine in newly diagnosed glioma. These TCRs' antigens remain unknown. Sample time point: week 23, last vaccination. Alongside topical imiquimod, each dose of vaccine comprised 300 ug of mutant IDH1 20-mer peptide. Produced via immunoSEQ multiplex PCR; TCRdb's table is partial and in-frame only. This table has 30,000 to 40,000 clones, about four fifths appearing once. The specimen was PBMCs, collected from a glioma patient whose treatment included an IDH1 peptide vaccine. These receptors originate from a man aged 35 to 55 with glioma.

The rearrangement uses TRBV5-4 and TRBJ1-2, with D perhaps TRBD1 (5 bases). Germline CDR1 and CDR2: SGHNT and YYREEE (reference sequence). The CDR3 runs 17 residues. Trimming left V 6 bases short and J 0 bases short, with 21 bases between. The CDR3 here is CASIPGTMRGTNYGYTF. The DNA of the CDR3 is TGTGCCAGCATCCCCGGGACGATGAGAGGTACTAACTATGGCTACACCTTC.

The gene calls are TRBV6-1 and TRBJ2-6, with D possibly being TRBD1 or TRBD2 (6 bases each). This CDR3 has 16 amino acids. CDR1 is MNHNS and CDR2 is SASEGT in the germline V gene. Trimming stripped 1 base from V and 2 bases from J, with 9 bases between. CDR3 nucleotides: TGTGCCAGCAGTGAAGAGGGGGGAGCTGGGGCCAACGTCCTGACTTTC. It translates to CASSEEGGAGANVLTF.

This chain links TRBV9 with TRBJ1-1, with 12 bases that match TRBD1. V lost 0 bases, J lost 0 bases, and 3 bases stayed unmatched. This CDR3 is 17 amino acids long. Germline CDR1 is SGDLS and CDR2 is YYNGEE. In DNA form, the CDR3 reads TGTGCCAGCAGCGTAGGGGGACAGGGGGCGGTGAACACTGAAGCTTTCTTT. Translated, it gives CASSVGGQGAVNTEAFF.

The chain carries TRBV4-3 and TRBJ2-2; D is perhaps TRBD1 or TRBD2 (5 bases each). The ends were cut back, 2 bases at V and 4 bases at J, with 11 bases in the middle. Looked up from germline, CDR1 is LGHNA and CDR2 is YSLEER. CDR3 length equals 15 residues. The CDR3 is CASSQRIGGTGELFF. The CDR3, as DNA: TGCGCCAGCAGCCAAAGGATTGGGGGCACCGGGGAGCTGTTTTTT.

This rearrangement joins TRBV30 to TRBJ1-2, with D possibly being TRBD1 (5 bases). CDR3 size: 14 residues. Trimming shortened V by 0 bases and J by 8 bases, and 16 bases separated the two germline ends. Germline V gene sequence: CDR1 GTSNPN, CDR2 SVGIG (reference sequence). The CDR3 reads CAWSVLGVVGGYTF. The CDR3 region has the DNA TGTGCCTGGAGTGTACTAGGGGTCGTGGGGGGCTACACCTTC.

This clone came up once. In DNA form, the CDR3 reads TGCGCCAGCCATACCGAGACAGGGCTTTACGAGCAGTACTTC. It codes for CASHTETGLYEQYF. The chain couples TRBV5-1 to TRBJ2-7; 7 bases fit TRBD1. Germline loops: CDR1 SGHRS, CDR2 YFSETQ. The CDR3 consists of 14 residues. V gave up 7 bases and J gave up 4 bases; unmatched junction bases: 11.

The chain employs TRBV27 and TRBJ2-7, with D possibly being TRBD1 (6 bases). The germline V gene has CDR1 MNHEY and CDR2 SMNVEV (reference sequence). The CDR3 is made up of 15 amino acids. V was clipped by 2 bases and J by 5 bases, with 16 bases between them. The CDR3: CASSLGQGPGDEQYF. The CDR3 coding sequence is TGTGCCAGCAGTTTAGGGCAGGGTCCAGGGGACGAGCAGTACTTC.

The CDR3 region has the DNA TGTGCCAGCACCGTACCTACTCAAGAGACCCAGTACTTC. Translated, it gives CASTVPTQETQYF. The chain links TRBV6-6 to TRBJ2-5, with D unclear. This CDR3 has 13 residues. V lost 7 bases and J lost 2, with 11 bases in between. CDR1 is MNHNY, CDR2 SVGAGI, per germline (reference sequence).

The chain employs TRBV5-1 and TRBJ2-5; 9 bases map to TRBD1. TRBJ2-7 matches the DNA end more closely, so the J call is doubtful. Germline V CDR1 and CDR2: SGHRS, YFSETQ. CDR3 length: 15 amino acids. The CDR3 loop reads CASRDRGQGIYEQYF. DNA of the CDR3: TGCGCCAGCAGAGACAGGGGACAGGGAATCTACGAGCAGTACTTC.

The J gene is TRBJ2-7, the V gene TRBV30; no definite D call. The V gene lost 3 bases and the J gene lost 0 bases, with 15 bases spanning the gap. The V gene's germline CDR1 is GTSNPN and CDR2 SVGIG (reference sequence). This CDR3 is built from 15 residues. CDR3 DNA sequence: TGTGCCTGGAGCGCCAGAGTGCTGACCTCCTACGAGCAGTACTTC. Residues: CAWSARVLTSYEQYF.

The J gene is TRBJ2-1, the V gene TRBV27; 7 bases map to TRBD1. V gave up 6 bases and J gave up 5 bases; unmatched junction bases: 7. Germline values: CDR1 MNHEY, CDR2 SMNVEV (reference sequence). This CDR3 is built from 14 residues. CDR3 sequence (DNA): TGTGCCAGCAGATTAGGGGGCCCTAACAATGAGCAGTTCTTC. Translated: CASRLGGPNNEQFF.

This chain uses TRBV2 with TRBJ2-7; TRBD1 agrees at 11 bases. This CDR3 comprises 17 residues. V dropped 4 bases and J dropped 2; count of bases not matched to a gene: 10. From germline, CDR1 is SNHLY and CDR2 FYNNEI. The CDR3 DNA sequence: TGTGCCAGCAGTGTTGAAGGACAGGGGGCCCAAACCTACGAGCAGTACTTC. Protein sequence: CASSVEGQGAQTYEQYF. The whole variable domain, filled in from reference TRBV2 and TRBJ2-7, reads EPEVTQTPSHQVTQMGQEVILRCVPISNHLYFYWYRQILGQKVEFLVSFYNNEISEKSEIFDDQFSVERPDGSNFTLKIRSTKLEDSAMYFCASSVEGQGAQTYEQYFGPGTRLTVT.

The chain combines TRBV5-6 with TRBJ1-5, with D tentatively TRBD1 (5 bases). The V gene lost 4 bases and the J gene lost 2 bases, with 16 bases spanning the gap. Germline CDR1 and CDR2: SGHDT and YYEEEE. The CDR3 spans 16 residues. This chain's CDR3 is CASSRKGFWGNQPQHF. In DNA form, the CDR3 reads TGTGCCAGCAGCCGAAAGGGGTTTTGGGGCAATCAGCCCCAGCATTTT.

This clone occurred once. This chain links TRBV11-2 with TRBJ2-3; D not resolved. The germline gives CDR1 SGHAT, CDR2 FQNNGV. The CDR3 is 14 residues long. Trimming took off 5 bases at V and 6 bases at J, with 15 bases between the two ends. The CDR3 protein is CASSRNLVADTQYF. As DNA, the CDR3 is TGTGCCAGCAGCCGCAACTTAGTTGCGGATACGCAGTATTTT. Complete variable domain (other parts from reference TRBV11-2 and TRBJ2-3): EAGVAQSPRYKIIEKRQSVAFWCNPISGHATLYWYQQILGQGPKLLIQFQNNGVVDDSQLPKDRFSAERLKGVDSTLKIQPAKLEDSAVYLCASSRNLVADTQYFGPGTRLTVL.

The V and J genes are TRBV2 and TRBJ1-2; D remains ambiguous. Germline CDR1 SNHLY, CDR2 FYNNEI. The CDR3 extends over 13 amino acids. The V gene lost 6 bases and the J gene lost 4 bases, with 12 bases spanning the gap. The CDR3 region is CASSQTRIYGYTF. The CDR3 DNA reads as TGTGCCAGCAGCCAAACGCGTATCTATGGCTACACCTTC.

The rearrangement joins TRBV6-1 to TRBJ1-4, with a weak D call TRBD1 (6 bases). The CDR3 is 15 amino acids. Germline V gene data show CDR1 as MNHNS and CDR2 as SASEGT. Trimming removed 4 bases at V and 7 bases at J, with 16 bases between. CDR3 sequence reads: CASSAGGGGGEKLFF. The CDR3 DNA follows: TGTGCCAGCAGTGCGGGGGGAGGGGGTGGTGAAAAACTGTTTTTT.

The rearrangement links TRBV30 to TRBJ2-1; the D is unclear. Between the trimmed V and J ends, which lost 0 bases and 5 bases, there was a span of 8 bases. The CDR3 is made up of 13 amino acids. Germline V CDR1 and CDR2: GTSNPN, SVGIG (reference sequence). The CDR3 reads CAWSVLGDNEQFF. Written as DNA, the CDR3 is TGTGCCTGGAGTGTACTTGGCGACAATGAGCAGTTCTTC. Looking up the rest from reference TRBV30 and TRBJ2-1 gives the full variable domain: SQTIHQWPATLVQPVGSPLSLECTVEGTSNPNLYWYRQAAGRGLQLLFYSVGIGQISSEVPQNLSASRPQDRQFILSSKKLLLSDSGFYLCAWSVLGDNEQFFGPGTRLTVL.

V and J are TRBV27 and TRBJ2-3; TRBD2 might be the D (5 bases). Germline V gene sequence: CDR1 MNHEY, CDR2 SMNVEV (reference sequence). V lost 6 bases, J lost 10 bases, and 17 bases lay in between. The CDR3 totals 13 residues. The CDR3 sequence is CASSSPLGSPQYF. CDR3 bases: TGTGCCAGCAGCTCCCCCCTAGGGAGCCCGCAGTATTTT.

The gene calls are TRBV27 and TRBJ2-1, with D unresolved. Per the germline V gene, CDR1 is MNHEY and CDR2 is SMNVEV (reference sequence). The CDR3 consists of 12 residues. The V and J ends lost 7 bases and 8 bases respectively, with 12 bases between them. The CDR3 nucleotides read TGTGCCAGCACTAGTCAGATACATGAGCAGTTCTTC. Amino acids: CASTSQIHEQFF.

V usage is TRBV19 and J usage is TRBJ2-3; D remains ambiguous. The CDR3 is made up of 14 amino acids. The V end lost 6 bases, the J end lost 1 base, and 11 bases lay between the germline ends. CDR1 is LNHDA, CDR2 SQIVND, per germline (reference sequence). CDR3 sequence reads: CASSPRFRTDTQYF. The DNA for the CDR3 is TGTGCCAGTAGCCCGAGGTTCCGCACAGATACGCAGTATTTT.

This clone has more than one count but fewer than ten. The CDR3, as DNA: TGTGCCAGCAGTTACCAGGGGAAGAACACTGAAGCTTTCTTT. Translation gives CASSYQGKNTEAFF. J is TRBJ1-1 and V is TRBV6-5, with a possible D match to TRBD1 (6 bases). V was trimmed by 2 bases and J by 1 base, leaving 8 bases between them. Looked up from germline, CDR1 is MNHEY and CDR2 is SVGAGI. The CDR3 consists of 14 residues.

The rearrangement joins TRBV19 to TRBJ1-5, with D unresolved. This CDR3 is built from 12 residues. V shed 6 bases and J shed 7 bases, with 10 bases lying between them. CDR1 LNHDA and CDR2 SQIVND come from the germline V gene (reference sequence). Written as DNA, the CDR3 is TGTGCCAGTAGCAACTCTTGGCAGCCCCAGCATTTT. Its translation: CASSNSWQPQHF. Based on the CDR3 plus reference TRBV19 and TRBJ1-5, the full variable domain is DGGITQSPKYLFRKEGQNVTLSCEQNLNHDAMYWYRQDPGQGLRLIYYSQIVNDFQKGDIAEGYSVSREKKESFPLTVTSAQKNPTAFYLCASSNSWQPQHFGDGTRLSIL.

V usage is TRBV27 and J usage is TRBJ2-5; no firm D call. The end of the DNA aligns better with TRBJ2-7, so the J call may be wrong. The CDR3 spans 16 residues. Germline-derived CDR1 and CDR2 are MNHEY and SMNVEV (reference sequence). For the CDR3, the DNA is TGTGCCAGCAGTTTATCGATAGACCACAGCTCCTACGAGCAGTACTTC. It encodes CASSLSIDHSSYEQYF.

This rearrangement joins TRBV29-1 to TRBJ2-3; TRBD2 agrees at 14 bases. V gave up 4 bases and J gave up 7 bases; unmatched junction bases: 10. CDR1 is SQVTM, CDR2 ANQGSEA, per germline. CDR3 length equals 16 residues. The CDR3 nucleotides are TGCAGCGTTGTTCCCCCTGGGACTAGCGGGAGTTATACGCAGTATTTT. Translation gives CSVVPPGTSGSYTQYF.

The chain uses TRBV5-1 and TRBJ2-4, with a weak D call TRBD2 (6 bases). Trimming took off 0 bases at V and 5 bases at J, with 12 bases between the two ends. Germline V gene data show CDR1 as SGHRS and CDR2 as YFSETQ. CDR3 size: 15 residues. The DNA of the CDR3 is TGCGCCAGCAGCTTGGCATCGGGGGTACAAAACATTCAGTACTTC. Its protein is CASSLASGVQNIQYF.